This TCR beta chain was retrieved from a study of human T cells and chemical hapten exposure. The ends were cut back, 6 bases at V and 1 base at J, with 21 bases in the middle. Germline CDR1 MNHEY, CDR2 SVGAGI. The CDR3 is 17 residues long. Described time point: pre-sensitization, week 0. Treatment specified: therapeutic diphenylcyclopropenone sensitization with weekly scalp DPC. TCRdb redid the calling of the RACE reads with MiXCR, one entry per CDR3 protein. Of more than 250,000 distinct CDR3 sequences in the sample, approximately 8% were seen once. This specimen consisted of whole blood, obtained in connection with sensitization to the hapten diphenylcyclopropenone (DPC). The chain joins TRBV6-5 to TRBJ1-1, with D perhaps TRBD1 (6 bases). The receptor was derived from a man aged 18 to 29 with alopecia areata. Some clones in this sample may be carry-over from other donors' samples. CDR3 residues: CASSLAGRDTPNTEAFF. CDR3 bases: TGTGCCAGCAGCCTTGCCGGAAGGGACACCCCGAACACTGAAGCTTTCTTT.